The clone carrying this TCR beta chain was observed at least ten times. Its specificity is not known. The CDR3 length is 15 residues. Germline V gene data show CDR1 as SGHTS and CDR2 as YDEGEE. The V end was cut by 0 bases, the J end by 3 bases, with 12 bases between. The assay was immunoSEQ multiplex PCR, and TCRdb's table has in-frame clones only and misses some. This table holds some 130,000 clones, about 80% found once. Separation from the approximately 720-subject first cohort characterized the approximately 130-subject validation cohort, to which the donors belonged. The data belong to a study of cytomegalovirus exposure and HLA in healthy donors. Study-level results: In the 130 or so validation repertoires, 85% to 95% of cluster scores exceeded 0, per a later analysis.

Sequencing was carried out using PBMCs. The receptor comes from a man aged 25-40 years in good health and CMV-seropositive. The chain employs TRBV5-8 and TRBJ1-2; D is uncertain. The chain's CDR3 is CASSLVESTYYGYTF. CDR3 nucleotide sequence: TGTGCCAGCAGCTTGGTGGAGAGCACATACTATGGCTACACCTTC. Full variable domain (outside the CDR3, taken from reference TRBV5-8 and TRBJ1-2): EAGVTQSPTHLIKTRGQQATLRCSPISGHTSVYWYQQALGLGLQFLLWYDEGEERNRGNFPPRFSGRQFPNYSSELNVNALELEDSALYLCASSLVESTYYGYTFGSGTRLTVV.